The 25 T cell receptor beta chains below come from one sample, sequenced in a study of early T cells in non-severe SARS-CoV-2 infection. TCRdb independently ran MiXCR on the 5' RACE reads; one entry per CDR3 protein. Here the sample spans more than 60,000 distinct CDR3 sequences, around 12% being singletons. Specimen: whole blood, collected at baseline. The receptors shown here come from an adult who was a healthcare worker with PCR-confirmed SARS-CoV-2 infection or an uninfected control (not recorded which). The donor label of this sample is uncertain.

This clonotype was found a few times. CDR3 sequence (DNA): TGTGCCAGCAGCGCCCGGGAAAAATTCGGTTCTGGCTACACCTTC. As protein: CASSAREKFGSGYTF. The V gene is TRBV7-6, the J gene TRBJ1-2; D is ambiguous. This CDR3 region has 15 residues. Germline V CDR1 and CDR2: SGHVS, FNYEAQ. V lost 5 bases and J lost 7, with 20 bases in between.

This clonotype was counted only a few times. The V gene is TRBV6-5, the J gene TRBJ2-7; D could derive from TRBD1 or TRBD2 (5 bases each). CDR3 length: 15 amino acids. Trimming removed 2 bases at V and 2 bases at J, with 13 bases between. Looked up from germline, CDR1 is MNHEY and CDR2 is SVGAGI. The chain's CDR3 is CASSYAGAGPYEQYV. Here the CDR3 DNA reads TGTGCCAGCAGTTACGCGGGCGCAGGGCCCTACGAGCAGTACGTC.

The chain joins TRBV5-6 to TRBJ2-2; 8 bases are a match to TRBD1. From germline, CDR1 is SGHDT and CDR2 YYEEEE. This CDR3 spans 14 amino acids. With V trimmed by 6 bases and J by 3 bases, 4 bases remained unmatched. The CDR3 sequence is CASTQTGDTGELFF. The CDR3 region has the DNA TGTGCCAGCACCCAGACAGGGGACACCGGGGAGCTGTTTTTT.

This clonotype was counted many times. This rearrangement joins TRBV24-1 to TRBJ1-2; D is perhaps TRBD1 (5 bases). CDR1 and CDR2 (germline): KGHDR, SFDVKD. With 4 bases removed from V and 0 bases from J, the gap between germline ends came to 17 bases. The CDR3 is made up of 17 amino acids. The CDR3 region is CATSDRGRQSPNYGYTF. The CDR3 region has the DNA TGTGCCACCAGTGACCGGGGTAGACAGTCTCCTAACTATGGCTACACCTTC.

The chain is built from TRBV30 and TRBJ2-5; TRBD1 is a possible D gene (6 bases). Germline CDR1 reads GTSNPN; CDR2 reads SVGIG (reference sequence). V lost 1 base and J 7 bases, leaving 10 bases between the germline ends. The CDR3 spans 12 residues. The CDR3 here is CAWSEKDRTQYF. CDR3 DNA: TGTGCCTGGAGTGAAAAGGACAGGACCCAGTACTTC.

This chain joins TRBV2 and TRBJ2-3; D possibly corresponds to TRBD2 (5 bases). The CDR3 is 14 amino acids. Trimming took off 4 bases at V and 4 bases at J, with 12 bases between the two ends. Germline CDR1 is SNHLY and CDR2 is FYNNEI. CDR3 DNA sequence: TGTGCCAGCAGTGTAGCGCTAGCTGCAGATACGCAGTATTTT. Amino acids: CASSVALAADTQYF.

This clonotype was counted at least ten times. The chain employs TRBV2 and TRBJ1-1, with D possibly matching TRBD1 (6 bases). V was trimmed by 2 bases and J by 0 bases, leaving 10 bases between them. The CDR3 contains 15 residues. Germline CDR1 is SNHLY and CDR2 is FYNNEI. CDR3 in DNA: TGTGCCAGCAGTGAACCTGACAGGATGAACACTGAAGCTTTCTTT. Protein sequence: CASSEPDRMNTEAFF. The full variable domain, its missing parts supplied by reference TRBV2 and TRBJ1-1, is EPEVTQTPSHQVTQMGQEVILRCVPISNHLYFYWYRQILGQKVEFLVSFYNNEISEKSEIFDDQFSVERPDGSNFTLKIRSTKLEDSAMYFCASSEPDRMNTEAFFGQGTRLTVV.

This clonotype turned up a few times. The chain uses TRBV10-2 and TRBJ2-3; 8 nucleotides align to TRBD1. V shed 4 bases, J shed 4 bases, and the junction held 7 bases outside the gene matches. Germline V gene lookup returns CDR1 WSHSY and CDR2 SAAADI. The CDR3 length is 15 residues. The CDR3 is CASSARTGMSDTQYF. The DNA for the CDR3 is TGCGCCAGCAGTGCGAGGACAGGGATGTCAGATACGCAGTATTTT.

This clonotype was counted between two and nine times. The chain employs TRBV30 and TRBJ2-5; D is unresolved. V lost 0 bases and J 3 bases, leaving 11 bases between the germline ends. Germline values: CDR1 GTSNPN, CDR2 SVGIG (reference sequence). The CDR3 length is 14 residues. DNA of the CDR3: TGTGCCTGGAGTGTTCGAATGTCAGAAGAGACCCAGTACTTC. Its translation: CAWSVRMSEETQYF.

V gene TRBV6-6 combines with J gene TRBJ1-3; 7 bases are shared with TRBD1. Germline lookup yields CDR1 MNHNY and CDR2 SVGAGI (reference sequence). CDR3 length: 15 residues. V lost 5 bases and J lost 7; bases outside the gene matches: 11. The CDR3 region is CASSLIQGRGNTIYF. The CDR3 DNA sequence: TGTGCCAGCAGTCTAATACAGGGGAGAGGCAACACCATATATTTT.

Only a few counts were recorded for this clonotype. The rearrangement links TRBV28 to TRBJ2-1; D might be TRBD1 (7 bases). Germline V gives CDR1 MDHEN, CDR2 SYDVKM. The CDR3 runs to 16 residues. Trimming left V 7 bases short and J 6 bases short, with 22 bases between. The CDR3, as DNA: TGTGCCAGCATATTAGCCGCCGGAGGGGGCGGCAATGAGCAGTTCTTC. Translating it yields CASILAAGGGGNEQFF. The full variable domain, its missing parts supplied by reference TRBV28 and TRBJ2-1, is DVKVTQSSRYLVKRTGEKVFLECVQDMDHENMFWYRQDPGLGLRLIYFSYDVKMKEKGDIPEGYSVSREKKERFSLILESASTNQTSMYLCASILAAGGGGNEQFFGPGTRLTVL.

The chain is built from TRBV7-9 and TRBJ1-1, with unresolved D. With 9 bases removed from V and 3 bases from J, the gap between germline ends came to 14 bases. The CDR3 extends over 13 amino acids. Germline CDR1 and CDR2: SEHNR and FQNEAQ (reference sequence). The CDR3 protein is CASSREGYTEAFF. The CDR3 coding sequence is TGTGCCAGTTCCCGAGAGGGATACACTGAAGCTTTCTTT.

To note about this clonotype: Because the CDR3's place on the DNA is in doubt, the DNA is left out and the CDR3 is given as listed by TCRdb. This sequence joins TRBV11-3 and TRBJ2-2; TRBD2, the D gene given by the table, was not confirmed from the DNA. A total of 22 residues make up the CDR3, ends included. CDR1 and CDR2 (germline): SGHNT, YENEEA. CDR3 protein: CASSLSIPLKSGGANTGELFFF.

This sequence joins TRBV2 and TRBJ1-2; the match to TRBD1 covers 10 bases. The CDR3 contains 15 residues. Germline V gives CDR1 SNHLY, CDR2 FYNNEI. Trimming removed 7 bases from V and 4 bases from J; junction bases left unmatched: 9. The CDR3 sequence: CASILQTGGTYGYTF. In DNA form, the CDR3 reads TGTGCCAGCATCCTTCAGACAGGGGGCACCTATGGCTACACCTTC.

The J gene is TRBJ2-5, the V gene TRBV7-3; 10 bases agree with TRBD2. The germline V gene encodes CDR1 SGHTA and CDR2 FQGTGA. Unmatched junction bases numbered 9, after V lost 6 bases and J lost 5 bases. The CDR3 is made up of 15 amino acids. CDR3 bases: TGTGCCAGCAGATTACTAGCGGGGTGGCTGGAGACCCAGTACTTC. This encodes CASRLLAGWLETQYF.

Only a few counts were recorded for this clonotype. The chain is built from TRBV7-3 and TRBJ2-3, with no clear D. CDR3 length equals 14 residues. Germline CDR1 SGHTA, CDR2 FQGTGA. Deletions cut 4 bases from V and 4 bases from J, with 12 bases between. The CDR3 is CASSSRHGSDTQYF. As DNA, the CDR3 is TGTGCCAGCAGCTCCCGACACGGGTCAGATACGCAGTATTTT.

This clonotype was detected ten times or more. The V and J genes are TRBV30 and TRBJ1-1; 10 bases are a match to TRBD1. This CDR3 comprises 20 residues. V shed 4 bases and J 0 bases; nucleotides not matched to a gene: 20. Per germline, CDR1 GTSNPN and CDR2 SVGIG (reference sequence). CDR3 region: CAWTSDRGLAGSWMNTEAFF. In DNA form, the CDR3 reads TGTGCCTGGACCTCAGACAGGGGGCTCGCCGGCTCCTGGATGAACACTGAAGCTTTCTTT.

This chain connects TRBV5-1 to TRBJ1-5, with 8 bases fitting TRBD1. Germline V gene lookup returns CDR1 SGHRS and CDR2 YFSETQ. With V trimmed by 4 bases and J by 1 base, 4 bases remained unmatched. This CDR3 region has 15 residues. The DNA of the CDR3 is TGCGCCAGCAGCCGGACAGGGAGCAGCAATCAGCCCCAGCATTTT. It encodes CASSRTGSSNQPQHF. Based on the CDR3 plus reference TRBV5-1 and TRBJ1-5, the full variable domain is KAGVTQTPRYLIKTRGQQVTLSCSPISGHRSVSWYQQTPGQGLQFLFEYFSETQRNKGNFPGRFSGRQFSNSRSEMNVSTLELGDSALYLCASSRTGSSNQPQHFGDGTRLSIL.

V is TRBV28 and J is TRBJ2-5; D perhaps matches TRBD2 (6 bases). This CDR3 contains 16 residues. The V end lost 1 base, the J end lost 1 base, and 13 bases lay between the germline ends. Germline V gives CDR1 MDHEN, CDR2 SYDVKM. The chain's CDR3 is CASSLSLDYTQETQYF. CDR3 DNA sequence: TGTGCCAGCAGTTTATCCCTGGACTATACCCAAGAGACCCAGTACTTC.

This clonotype was detected many times. The V and J genes are TRBV27 and TRBJ2-5, with D perhaps TRBD2 (6 bases). Trimming removed 4 bases at V and 1 base at J, with 10 bases between. CDR3 length equals 14 residues. Germline lookup yields CDR1 MNHEY and CDR2 SMNVEV (reference sequence). The CDR3 sequence is CASSSRGGQETQYF. The CDR3 coding sequence is TGTGCCAGCAGTTCGAGGGGAGGCCAAGAGACCCAGTACTTC.

Many counts were recorded for this clonotype. The J gene is TRBJ2-2, the V gene TRBV6-6, with 9 positions matching TRBD1. V shed 6 bases, J shed 4 bases, and the junction held 6 bases outside the gene matches. The germline CDR1 and CDR2 sequences are MNHNY and SVGAGI (reference sequence). The CDR3 runs to 15 residues. This CDR3 reads CASSRGTGLTGELFF. The CDR3, as DNA: TGTGCCAGCAGCCGCGGGACAGGGCTCACCGGGGAGCTGTTTTTT.

V usage is TRBV7-3 and J usage is TRBJ2-2; the D gene could be TRBD1 or TRBD2 (5 bases each). CDR3 size: 16 residues. V was clipped by 3 bases and J by 3 bases, with 14 bases between them. Germline loops: CDR1 SGHTA, CDR2 FQGTGA. The CDR3 DNA reads TGTGCCAGCAGCTTGCGCCCCCGGGACCACACCGGGGAGCTGTTTTTT. This sequence encodes CASSLRPRDHTGELFF. Together with reference TRBV7-3 and TRBJ2-2, the CDR3 gives the full variable domain: GAGVSQTPSNKVTEKGKYVELRCDPISGHTALYWYRQSLGQGPEFLIYFQGTGAADDSGLPNDRFFAVRPEGSVSTLKIQRTERGDSAVYLCASSLRPRDHTGELFFGEGSRLTVL.

The chain combines TRBV6-1 with TRBJ1-3; D is possibly TRBD1 (5 bases). This CDR3 spans 12 amino acids. V was shortened by 5 bases and J by 8 bases, with 10 bases between the two germline ends. Germline V gene data show CDR1 as MNHNS and CDR2 as SASEGT. CDR3: CASSLQEDTIYF. CDR3 nucleotides: TGTGCCAGCAGTTTACAGGAAGACACCATATATTTT.

The chain employs TRBV3-1 and TRBJ1-3; maybe TRBD1 (5 bases). This CDR3 has 14 residues. The germline V gene encodes CDR1 LGHDT and CDR2 YNNKEL (reference sequence). Trimming shortened V by 2 bases and J by 3 bases, and 8 bases separated the two germline ends. Here the CDR3 reads CASSQPGRGNTIYF. Here the CDR3 DNA reads TGTGCCAGCAGCCAACCGGGGCGTGGAAACACCATATATTTT. The full variable domain, in which reference TRBV3-1 and TRBJ1-3 provide the parts outside the CDR3, is DTAVSQTPKYLVTQMGNDKSIKCEQNLGHDTMYWYKQDSKKFLKIMFSYNNKELIINETVPNRFSPKSPDKAHLNLHINSLELGDSAVYFCASSQPGRGNTIYFGEGSWLTVV.

This clonotype has just a few counts. This chain joins TRBV20-1 and TRBJ2-5; 7 bases line up with TRBD2. This CDR3 is 16 amino acids long. Per the germline V gene, CDR1 is DFQATT and CDR2 is SNEGSKA (reference sequence). After removal of 6 bases from V and 2 bases from J, the junction contained 15 bases not matched to a gene. In nucleotides, the CDR3 is TGCAGTGCCCCTAGGGGTCAGGGACTAATACAAGAGACCCAGTACTTC. Its protein product is CSAPRGQGLIQETQYF.